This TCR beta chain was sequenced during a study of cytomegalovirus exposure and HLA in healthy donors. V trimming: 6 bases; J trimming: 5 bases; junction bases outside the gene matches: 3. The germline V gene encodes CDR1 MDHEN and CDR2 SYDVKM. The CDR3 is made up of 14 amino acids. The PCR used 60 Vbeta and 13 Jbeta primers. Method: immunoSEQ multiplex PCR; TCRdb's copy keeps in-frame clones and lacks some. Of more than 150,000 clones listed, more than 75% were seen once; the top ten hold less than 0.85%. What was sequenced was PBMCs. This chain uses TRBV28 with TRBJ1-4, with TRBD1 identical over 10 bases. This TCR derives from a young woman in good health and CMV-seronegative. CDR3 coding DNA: TGTGCCAGCAGGACGGACAGGGGGAATGAAAAACTGTTTTTT. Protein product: CASRTDRGNEKLFF.